These 16 T cell receptor beta chains were all obtained from the same sample, sequenced in a study of early T cells in non-severe SARS-CoV-2 infection. TCRdb re-called the 5' RACE reads through MiXCR, storing one row per CDR3 protein. Of about 71,000 distinct CDR3 sequences listed, roughly 15% are singletons. Sequences were obtained from whole blood. The receptor set was obtained from an adult who was a healthcare worker with PCR-confirmed SARS-CoV-2 infection or an uninfected control (not recorded which).

The chain links TRBV18 to TRBJ2-7, with a weak D call TRBD1 (5 bases). V was shortened by 6 bases and J by 2 bases, with 14 bases between the two germline ends. Germline CDR1 and CDR2: KGHSH and LQKENI. The CDR3 sequence is 14 residues long. CDR3 sequence reads: CASSSFDSPYEQYF. Here the CDR3 DNA reads TGTGCCAGCTCGTCGTTCGACAGTCCCTACGAGCAGTACTTC.

This clonotype was seen many times. The gene calls are TRBV6-6 and TRBJ1-1, with no clear D. Trimming removed 2 bases at V and 1 base at J, with 11 bases between. Per germline, CDR1 MNHNY and CDR2 SVGAGI (reference sequence). There are 15 residues in the CDR3. This CDR3 is CASSYGQAPNTEAFF. In DNA form, the CDR3 reads TGTGCCAGCAGTTACGGTCAGGCCCCGAACACTGAAGCTTTCTTT.

In this sample, this clonotype turned up a few times. V and J are TRBV5-1 and TRBJ2-3; possibly TRBD1 for D (6 bases). In germline, CDR1 is SGHRS, CDR2 YFSETQ. V was clipped by 0 bases and J by 0 bases, with 8 bases between them. CDR3 size: 15 residues. The CDR3 bases are TGCGCCAGCAGCTTGGAACAGGGAAGCACAGATACGCAGTATTTT. It is translated as CASSLEQGSTDTQYF.

V gene TRBV5-1 combines with J gene TRBJ2-7; D is possibly TRBD1 (6 bases). Trimming removed 1 base from V and 2 bases from J, with 10 bases in between. The length of the CDR3 is 14 residues. Germline CDR1 and CDR2: SGHRS and YFSETQ. CDR3 sequence: CASSLNGQTYEQYF. In nucleotides, the CDR3 is TGCGCCAGCAGCTTGAATGGACAGACCTACGAGCAGTACTTC.

There are many counts of this clonotype. The J gene is TRBJ2-7, the V gene TRBV2, with TRBD2 identical over 8 bases. This CDR3 has 15 amino acids. The junction had 11 bases not matched to a gene; V was cut back by 7 bases and J by 3 bases. The germline gives CDR1 SNHLY, CDR2 FYNNEI. The CDR3 DNA reads as TGTGCCAGCAAGAAGGGCAGCGGGGGAGACTACGAGCAGTACTTC. Its translation is CASKKGSGGDYEQYF. The entire variable domain, with the rest obtained from reference TRBV2 and TRBJ2-7, is as follows: EPEVTQTPSHQVTQMGQEVILRCVPISNHLYFYWYRQILGQKVEFLVSFYNNEISEKSEIFDDQFSVERPDGSNFTLKIRSTKLEDSAMYFCASKKGSGGDYEQYFGPGTRLTVT.

This chain uses TRBV3-2 with TRBJ2-7. TRBV3-2 is given as a pseudogene. The CDR3 loop spans 13 amino acids. Here the CDR3 reads CASSQDPDYEQYF. The CDR3 bases are TGTGCCAGCAGCCAAGACCCAGACTACGAGCAGTACTTC.

This clonotype was counted only a few times. The chain recombines TRBV27 with TRBJ2-6; D is ambiguous. The V gene's germline CDR1 is MNHEY and CDR2 SMNVEV (reference sequence). The CDR3 consists of 13 residues. V gave up 3 bases and J gave up 2 bases, with 2 bases separating them. This chain's CDR3 is CASSFAGANVLTF. DNA of the CDR3: TGTGCCAGCAGTTTTGCTGGGGCCAACGTCCTGACTTTC.

This clonotype showed up many times. The rearrangement uses TRBV29-1 and TRBJ2-1, with D perhaps TRBD1 (5 bases). CDR3 length: 18 residues. From germline, CDR1 is SQVTM and CDR2 ANQGSEA. V lost 2 bases, J lost 2 bases, and 22 bases lay in between. The CDR3 reads CSVEIGQGWETTYNEQFF. The DNA of the CDR3 is TGCAGCGTTGAAATCGGGCAGGGTTGGGAAACAACCTACAATGAGCAGTTCTTC.

Worth noting for this clonotype: At one boundary the junction diverges from the germline segment, which might be a read error. The V call is TRBV12-3 or TRBV12-4, the J call TRBJ2-5; D remains ambiguous. The CDR3 has 13 amino acids. DNA of the CDR3: TGTGCCAGCAGTCGCACTTACCAAGAGACCGAGTACTTC. This gives the protein CASSRTYQETEYF.

This clonotype has ten or more counts. This chain connects TRBV7-3 to TRBJ2-1; D uncertain. Trimming cost V 5 bases and J 7 bases, with 9 bases left between them. Looked up from germline, CDR1 is SGHTA and CDR2 is FQGTGA. The CDR3 length is 12 residues. CDR3 in amino acids: CASSPSGNEQFF. The CDR3 coding sequence is TGTGCCAGCAGCCCAAGTGGGAATGAGCAGTTCTTC.

The table lists this clonotype with a few counts. The V and J genes are TRBV28 and TRBJ1-4, with unresolved D. CDR1 MDHEN and CDR2 SYDVKM come from the germline V gene. The CDR3 runs to 16 residues. The V end was cut by 3 bases, the J end by 2 bases, with 13 bases between. The CDR3 DNA reads TGTGCCAGCAGTTTTTACGGGGATAGGACTAATGAAAAACTGTTTTTT. Amino acid sequence: CASSFYGDRTNEKLFF.

This clonotype was observed a handful of times. The V call is TRBV29-1, the J call TRBJ2-2; D not resolved. The length of the CDR3 is 13 residues. Trimming left V 3 bases short and J 1 base short, with 6 bases between. The germline gives CDR1 SQVTM, CDR2 ANQGSEA. The CDR3 coding sequence is TGCAGCGTTGACACCCTGAACACCGGGGAGCTGTTTTTT. Amino acid sequence: CSVDTLNTGELFF.

The sample holds a few counts of this clonotype. The CDR3 bases are TGCAGCGTTGGATCTATGAACACTGAAGCTTTCTTT. The encoded protein is CSVGSMNTEAFF. This rearrangement joins TRBV29-1 to TRBJ1-1; D unclear. V shed 4 bases and J shed 0 bases, with 6 bases lying between them. Germline loops: CDR1 SQVTM, CDR2 ANQGSEA. The CDR3 contains 12 residues. Drawing the rest from reference TRBV29-1 and TRBJ1-1, the complete variable domain is SAVISQKPSRDICQRGTSLTIQCQVDSQVTMMFWYRQQPGQSLTLIATANQGSEATYESGFVIDKFPISRPNLTFSTLTVSNMSPEDSSIYLCSVGSMNTEAFFGQGTRLTVV.

This clonotype has at least ten counts. The J gene is TRBJ2-1, the V gene TRBV9, with 15 bases aligning to TRBD2. Looked up from germline, CDR1 is SGDLS and CDR2 is YYNGEE. Trimming removed 4 bases from V and 7 bases from J; junction bases left unmatched: 6. The length of the CDR3 is 16 residues. The CDR3: CASSTGLAGGRNEQFF. CDR3 nucleotide sequence: TGTGCCAGCAGCACCGGACTAGCGGGGGGGCGGAATGAGCAGTTCTTC.

This clonotype was seen many times. The chain is built from TRBV10-3 and TRBJ1-3; D is unclear. CDR3 length: 15 residues. V lost 0 bases and J lost 0, with 6 bases in between. In germline, CDR1 is ENHRY, CDR2 SYGVKD. CDR3 amino acids: CAISESADSGNTIYF. CDR3 DNA: TGTGCCATCAGTGAGTCCGCAGACTCTGGAAACACCATATATTTT.

The gene calls are TRBV7-2 and TRBJ1-1; D unresolved. Trimming pared 5 bases from V and 5 bases from J, leaving 6 bases between. This CDR3 region has 11 residues. From germline, CDR1 is SGHTA and CDR2 FQGNSA. CDR3 amino acids: CASSPYTEAFF. CDR3 bases: TGTGCCAGCAGCCCCTATACTGAAGCTTTCTTT.